Below are 19 T cell receptor beta chains sequenced from a single sample in a study of T-cell memory formation after mild COVID-19. MiXCR, run by TCRdb on the 5' RACE reads, gives a single entry per CDR3 protein. The sample yields about 320,000 distinct CDR3 sequences, about 13% seen once. Material for sequencing was PBMCs or a T cell subset sorted from them (not recorded which). These receptors all stem from a man between 18 and 29 years old who had mild COVID-19 (a few samples of this study predate the infection). Cell type and time point are not known.

The V gene is TRBV5-1, the J gene TRBJ1-1; D is undetermined. The CDR3 length is 13 residues. Germline values: CDR1 SGHRS, CDR2 YFSETQ. Trimming shortened V by 0 bases and J by 8 bases, and 11 bases separated the two germline ends. CDR3 in amino acids: CASSLGLLSEAFF. For the CDR3, the DNA is TGCGCCAGCAGCTTGGGTCTTCTGTCAGAAGCTTTCTTT.

There are a few counts of this clonotype. V is TRBV4-1 and J is TRBJ2-1; D may be TRBD1 (5 bases). The CDR3 consists of 13 residues. Germline assignment: CDR1 MGHRA and CDR2 YSYEKL. V was shortened by 4 bases and J by 9 bases, with 13 bases between the two germline ends. CDR3 in DNA: TGCGCCAGCAGCCCTCAGACAGAAAGTGAGCAGTTCTTC. It translates to CASSPQTESEQFF.

This clonotype was recorded at least ten times. V is TRBV7-2 and J is TRBJ2-1; TRBD1 agrees at 7 bases. The CDR3 totals 13 residues. V lost 5 bases to trimming and J lost 9 bases; unmatched junction nucleotides: 7. Germline CDR1 SGHTA, CDR2 FQGNSA. CDR3 amino acids: CASSRGQVGEQFF. DNA of the CDR3: TGTGCCAGCAGCCGAGGACAGGTTGGTGAGCAGTTCTTC. Together with reference TRBV7-2 and TRBJ2-1, the CDR3 gives the full variable domain: GAGVSQSPSNKVTEKGKDVELRCDPISGHTALYWYRQSLGQGLEFLIYFQGNSAPDKSGLPSDRFSAERTGGSVSTLTIQRTQQEDSAVYLCASSRGQVGEQFFGPGTRLTVL.

The rearrangement links TRBV15 to TRBJ2-5, with D tentatively TRBD1 or TRBD2 (6 bases each). CDR3 length: 12 amino acids. The V and J ends lost 8 bases and 7 bases respectively, with 14 bases between them. Germline V CDR1 and CDR2: LNHNV, YYDKDF (reference sequence). The CDR3 spells CATGLGGGTQYF. In DNA form, the CDR3 reads TGTGCCACCGGTCTCGGAGGGGGGACCCAGTACTTC.

The V gene is TRBV10-3, the J gene TRBJ2-7; D possibly uses TRBD1 or TRBD2 (5 bases each). The CDR3 is 13 residues long. V lost 0 bases, J lost 4 bases, and 7 bases lay in between. Per germline, CDR1 ENHRY and CDR2 SYGVKD. The CDR3 loop reads CAISESGVYEQYF. Written as DNA, the CDR3 is TGTGCCATCAGTGAGTCGGGGGTTTACGAGCAGTACTTC.

The chain combines TRBV7-7 with TRBJ1-5; 10 positions match TRBD1. CDR1 is SSHAT and CDR2 is FNYEAQ in the germline V gene (reference sequence). V lost 2 bases and J lost 2; bases outside the gene matches: 3. There are 16 residues in the CDR3. CDR3 nucleotide sequence: TGTGCCAGCAGCTTACAGGGGACAGGGGGCAATCAGCCCCAGCATTTT. It codes for CASSLQGTGGNQPQHF.

This clonotype was counted between two and nine times. The chain links TRBV4-2 to TRBJ1-1; perhaps TRBD1 as D (5 bases). This CDR3 has 15 residues. Trimming shortened V by 0 bases and J by 1 base, and 9 bases separated the two germline ends. Germline-derived CDR1 and CDR2 are LGHNA and YNFKEQ. The CDR3 nucleotides read TGTGCCAGCAGCCAAGACCGTCAGGGGAACACTGAAGCTTTCTTT. Translated: CASSQDRQGNTEAFF.

This clonotype was detected a few times. V and J are TRBV5-1 and TRBJ2-7, with a weak D call TRBD1 (5 bases). The CDR3 is made up of 13 amino acids. Germline V gene lookup returns CDR1 SGHRS and CDR2 YFSETQ. V was cut by 5 bases and J by 5 bases, with 14 bases left in between. The CDR3 DNA is TGCGCCAGCAGTATCTCAGGGTTCAACGAGCAGTACTTC. Protein product: CASSISGFNEQYF.

This clonotype was seen a handful of times. V is TRBV20-1 and J is TRBJ2-2, with D unresolved. Trimming cost V 1 base and J 9 bases, with 9 bases left between them. Germline V gives CDR1 DFQATT, CDR2 SNEGSKA (reference sequence). The CDR3 totals 12 residues. The CDR3 DNA reads as TGCAGTGCTAGAGGCCCGAACCGGGAGCTGTTTTTT. Translation: CSARGPNRELFF.

CDR3 sequence (DNA): TGCGCCAGCAGCCGTGCAGACCCTCGGGAGACCCAGTACTTC. Translation: CASSRADPRETQYF. The J gene is TRBJ2-5, the V gene TRBV4-1; D ambiguous. The CDR3 extends over 14 amino acids. Germline assignment: CDR1 MGHRA and CDR2 YSYEKL. Trimming took 4 bases from V and 5 from J, leaving 14 bases between them.

This clonotype was detected only a few times. The CDR3 loop reads CASNRQGGTEAFF. The CDR3, as DNA: TGCGCCAGCAACCGACAAGGGGGCACTGAAGCTTTCTTT. The chain joins TRBV10-2 to TRBJ1-1; D is perhaps TRBD1 (6 bases). The CDR3 length is 13 residues. Between the trimmed V and J ends, which lost 7 bases and 4 bases, there was a span of 13 bases. Germline CDR1 reads WSHSY; CDR2 reads SAAADI.

The rearrangement links TRBV2 to TRBJ1-1, with TRBD1 as a possible D gene (5 bases). V lost 6 bases to trimming and J lost 2 bases, with 10 bases between them. The germline V gene encodes CDR1 SNHLY and CDR2 FYNNEI. The CDR3 has 13 amino acids. This CDR3 reads CASRRQYNTEAFF. The CDR3 nucleotides read TGTGCCAGCAGGAGACAGTATAACACTGAAGCTTTCTTT.

Here the CDR3 reads CASRGGDDTQYF. The CDR3 DNA follows: TGTGCCAGCCGGGGCGGGGACGATACGCAGTATTTT. The V gene is TRBV4-2, the J gene TRBJ2-3; possibly TRBD2 for D (6 bases). The germline V gene encodes CDR1 LGHNA and CDR2 YNFKEQ. V was cut by 8 bases and J by 6 bases, with 12 bases left in between. There are 12 residues in the CDR3.

This clonotype was counted ten times or more. J is TRBJ1-5 and V is TRBV20-1; no reliable D call. Germline loops: CDR1 DFQATT, CDR2 SNEGSKA (reference sequence). V lost 6 bases, J lost 3 bases, and 9 bases lay in between. The CDR3 is 12 residues long. The CDR3 nucleotides are TGCAGTGCCGAGGGTGACAATCAGCCCCAGCATTTT. As protein: CSAEGDNQPQHF.

This clonotype was seen only a few times. The V call is TRBV25-1, the J call TRBJ2-2, with D uncertain. The V gene lost 10 bases and the J gene lost 0 bases, with 9 bases spanning the gap. This CDR3 is built from 13 residues. Per germline, CDR1 MGHDK and CDR2 SYGVNS. The CDR3 loop reads CATSAPNTGELFF. CDR3 DNA: TGTGCCACATCGGCCCCGAACACCGGGGAGCTGTTTTTT.

The table lists this clonotype with a few counts. This chain uses TRBV6-1 with TRBJ2-7; D not certain. The V gene's germline CDR1 is MNHNS and CDR2 SASEGT. The CDR3 has 14 residues. V was cut by 5 bases and J by 6 bases, with 17 bases left in between. Here the CDR3 reads CASSLINHPTEQYF. The CDR3 nucleotides read TGTGCCAGCAGTCTGATTAACCACCCCACCGAGCAGTACTTC.

This chain links TRBV6-5 with TRBJ2-1, with D perhaps assigned TRBD1 or TRBD2 (5 bases each). In germline, CDR1 is MNHEY, CDR2 SVGAGI. The CDR3 contains 14 residues. Trimming stripped 2 bases from V and 8 bases from J, with 13 bases between. The CDR3 nucleotides read TGTGCCAGCAGTTACGGGACCGGTGTGGATGAGCAGTTCTTC. Translating it yields CASSYGTGVDEQFF.

The table lists this clonotype with a few counts. The chain employs TRBV5-1 and TRBJ2-1; TRBD2 matches 14 bases. V shed 0 bases and J 11 bases; nucleotides not matched to a gene: 4. Germline V gene data show CDR1 as SGHRS and CDR2 as YFSETQ. The CDR3 runs 15 residues. This CDR3 reads CASSLAGLAGAKQFF. In DNA, the CDR3 is TGCGCCAGCAGCTTGGCGGGACTAGCGGGGGCCAAGCAGTTCTTC.

In this sample, this clonotype turned up a few times. V gene TRBV9 combines with J gene TRBJ1-1; D not resolved. The CDR3 covers 17 residues. Per the germline V gene, CDR1 is SGDLS and CDR2 is YYNGEE. V lost 3 bases and J 1 base, leaving 19 bases between the germline ends. The CDR3 coding sequence is TGTGCCAGCAGCGGGGTCTCCGGCACCATGAGGAACACTGAAGCTTTCTTT. Translated: CASSGVSGTMRNTEAFF. Combining the CDR3 with reference TRBV9 and TRBJ1-1 gives the whole variable domain DSGVTQTPKHLITATGQRVTLRCSPRSGDLSVYWYQQSLDQGLQFLIQYYNGEERAKGNILERFSAQQFPDLHSELNLSSLELGDSALYFCASSGVSGTMRNTEAFFGQGTRLTVV.